These T cell receptor beta chains were read from a single sample in a study of blood T cells in healthy people across ages. MiXCR, applied by TCRdb to the 5' RACE reads, yields one record per CDR3 protein. Found here are fewer than 900,000 distinct CDR3 sequences, 49% of them singletons; the top ten hold roughly 31%. The material sequenced was blood. These receptors were collected from a woman aged 55-75 years in good health. Each CDR3 is given with its conserved first and last residue. D genes are given only for firm matches. Not every row has a clone size; where given, it reads once, few, many or a size class.

clone_size | j_call | v_call | d_call | cdr3_aa | cdr3_nt
few | TRBJ1-2 | TRBV27 | . | CASRLLSLGRQGNSDGGYTF | TGTGCCAGCAGACTCCTGAGTTTAGGTCGGCAGGGAAACTCCGACGGTGGCTACACCTTC
. | TRBJ2-2 | TRBV20-1 | . | CSATGHLAGELFF | TGCAGTGCTACGGGACACCTTGCCGGGGAGCTGTTTTTT
many | TRBJ2-1 | TRBV7-6 | TRBD2 | CASSSWTSGSYNEQFF | TGTGCCAGCAGCTCCTGGACTAGCGGGAGCTACAATGAGCAGTTCTTC
. | TRBJ2-3 | TRBV29-1 | TRBD2 | CSVEPRLAGSDTQYF | TGCAGCGTTGAGCCGAGATTAGCGGGATCAGATACGCAGTATTTT
. | TRBJ2-5 | TRBV4-3 | . | CASSQDSEDKQYF | TGCGCCAGCAGCCAAGATTCGGAGGACAAGCAGTACTTC
. | TRBJ2-5 | TRBV9 | . | CVSSVASSGETQYF | TGTGTCAGCAGCGTAGCTAGTTCTGGAGAGACCCAGTACTTC
many | TRBJ2-5 | TRBV4-3 | TRBD2 | CASSQGLAKTQYF | TGCGCCAGCAGCCAAGGACTAGCAAAGACCCAGTACTTC
. | TRBJ1-2 | TRBV20-1 | . | CSARRDPDLYSYTF | TGCAGTGCTAGAAGGGACCCAGATTTGTATAGCTACACCTTC
. | TRBJ2-7 | TRBV5-1 | . | CASSFGGPRGEQYF | TGCGCCAGCAGTTTCGGGGGGCCTCGGGGGGAGCAGTACTTC
. | TRBJ2-7 | TRBV2 | . | CASSGSVRVSYEQYF | TGTGCCAGCAGTGGTTCGGTCAGGGTTAGCTACGAGCAGTACTTC
. | TRBJ2-1 | TRBV12-3/TRBV12-4 | . | CAGSSPGANNEQFF | TGTGCCGGCAGTTCCCCGGGGGCGAACAATGAGCAGTTCTTC
. | TRBJ2-7 | TRBV28 | TRBD1 | CASTQAGQVSYEQYF | TGTGCCAGCACCCAGGCCGGACAGGTGTCCTACGAGCAGTACTTC
few | TRBJ2-1 | TRBV7-2 | TRBD2 | CASSLLLAGIEQFF | TGTGCCAGCAGCTTATTGCTAGCGGGAATTGAGCAGTTCTTC
few | TRBJ2-3 | TRBV7-8 | . | CASTQGLSRTDTQYF | TGTGCCAGCACCCAAGGGCTGTCACGCACAGATACGCAGTATTTT
few | TRBJ2-3 | TRBV20-1 | TRBD2 | CSASSGYTDTQYF | TGCAGTGCAAGTAGCGGGTACACAGATACGCAGTATTTT
. | TRBJ1-1 | TRBV7-2 | . | CASRVGLNTEAFF | TGTGCCAGCAGGGTGGGGCTCAACACTGAAGCTTTCTTT
. | TRBJ2-5 | TRBV7-9 | . | CASEGLGDEQYF | TGTGCCAGCGAAGGCTTAGGTGATGAGCAGTACTTC
. | TRBJ2-1 | TRBV4-3 | TRBD2 | CASSQAPTSGRAHSYNEQFF | TGCGCCAGCAGCCAAGCCCCTACTAGCGGGAGGGCCCACTCCTACAATGAGCAGTTCTTC
. | TRBJ2-5 | TRBV20-1 | . | CSARVVREGGETQYF | TGCAGTGCTAGAGTCGTGAGGGAAGGCGGGGAGACCCAGTACTTC
. | TRBJ2-1 | TRBV4-2 | . | CACSQEGAAAHEQFF | TGTGCCTGCAGCCAAGAGGGCGCGGCGGCCCATGAGCAGTTCTTC
. | TRBJ2-3 | TRBV3-1 | TRBD1 | CATGGQGLIARDTQYF | TGTGCCACCGGGGGACAGGGTTTGATCGCTCGAGATACGCAGTATTTT
. | TRBJ2-7 | TRBV6-1 | . | CASRVTSPYEQYF | TGTGCCAGCAGAGTCACTAGTCCCTACGAGCAGTACTTC
few | TRBJ1-6 | TRBV7-2 | . | CASSLGLANNSPLHF | TGTGCCAGCAGCTTAGGATTGGCCAATAATTCACCCCTCCACTTT
. | TRBJ2-1 | TRBV7-2 | . | CASNDHSGYNEQFF | TGTGCCAGCAACGACCACAGCGGTTACAATGAGCAGTTCTTC
. | TRBJ2-1 | TRBV24-1 | TRBD1 | CATSAGTGYYNEQFF | TGTGCCACCAGTGCCGGGACAGGTTACTACAATGAGCAGTTCTTC
. | TRBJ2-5 | TRBV20-1 | . | CSARDPGSGQETQYF | TGCAGTGCTAGAGATCCTGGGTCAGGGCAAGAGACCCAGTACTTC
few | TRBJ2-7 | TRBV6-2/TRBV6-3 | . | CASKMTSLSGEQYF | TGTGCCAGCAAGATGACTAGTCTCTCAGGCGAGCAGTACTTC